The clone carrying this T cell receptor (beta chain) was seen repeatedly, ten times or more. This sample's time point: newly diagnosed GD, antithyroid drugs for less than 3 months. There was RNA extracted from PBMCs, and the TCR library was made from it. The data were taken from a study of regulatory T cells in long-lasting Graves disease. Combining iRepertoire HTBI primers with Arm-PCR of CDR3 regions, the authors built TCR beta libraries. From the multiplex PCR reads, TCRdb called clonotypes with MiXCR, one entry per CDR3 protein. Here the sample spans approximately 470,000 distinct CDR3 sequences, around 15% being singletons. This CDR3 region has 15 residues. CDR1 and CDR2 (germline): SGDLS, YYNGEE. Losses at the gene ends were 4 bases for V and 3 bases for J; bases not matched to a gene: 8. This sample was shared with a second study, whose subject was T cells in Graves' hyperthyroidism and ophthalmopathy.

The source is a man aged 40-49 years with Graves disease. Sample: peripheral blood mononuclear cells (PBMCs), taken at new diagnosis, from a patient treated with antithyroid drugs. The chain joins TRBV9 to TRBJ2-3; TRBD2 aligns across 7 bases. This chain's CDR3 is CASSTQAGKTDTQYF. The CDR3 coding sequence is TGTGCCAGCAGCACGCAAGCGGGGAAAACAGATACGCAGTATTTT.